The 18 T cell receptor beta chains listed next were all sequenced from one sample in a study of blood T cell repertoires in COVID-19. TCRdb's table, derived via immunoSEQ multiplex PCR, lists solely in-frame clones and lacks some. The sample lists tens of thousands of clones, about nine tenths occurring once. The specimen was peripheral blood. Receptor source: a middle-aged man with active COVID-19.

This chain uses TRBV7-8 with TRBJ2-3; TRBD2 might be the D (6 bases). The germline V gene encodes CDR1 SGHVS and CDR2 FQNEAQ. V was shortened by 2 bases and J by 10 bases, with 28 bases between the two germline ends. The CDR3 has 18 amino acids. CDR3 sequence: CASSLRSWGDFSRRAQYF. The CDR3 coding sequence is TGTGCCAGCAGCTTAAGGTCTTGGGGGGACTTCTCCCGCAGAGCGCAGTATTTT. Supplemented by reference TRBV7-8 and TRBJ2-3, the full variable domain reads GAGVSQSPRYKVAKRGQDVALRCDPISGHVSLFWYQQALGQGPEFLTYFQNEAQLDKSGLPSDRFFAERPEGSVSTLKIQRTQQEDSAVYLCASSLRSWGDFSRRAQYFGPGTRLTVL.

The chain carries TRBV28 and TRBJ1-5; D remains unclear. Germline assignment: CDR1 MDHEN and CDR2 SYDVKM. The CDR3 contains 18 residues. Trimming removed 1 base at V and 6 bases at J, with 22 bases between. CDR3 protein: CASSLLSPTEAGIQPQHF. For the CDR3, the DNA is TGTGCCAGCAGTTTATTGTCGCCCACAGAAGCGGGAATTCAGCCCCAGCATTTT.

This chain connects TRBV7-2 to TRBJ2-7; 8 nucleotides align to TRBD2. The germline V gene has CDR1 SGHTA and CDR2 FQGNSA. The V gene end was trimmed by 3 bases and the J gene end by 0 bases; junction bases not matched to a gene: 7. The CDR3 has 16 amino acids. The DNA for the CDR3 is TGTGCCAGCAGCTTGACAAGCGGGAGTTCCTCCTACGAGCAGTACTTC. It codes for CASSLTSGSSSYEQYF.

The V and J genes are TRBV24-1 and TRBJ2-1; 12 nucleotides match TRBD2. The V and J ends lost 0 bases and 9 bases, in that order; junction bases with no gene match: 8. Germline loops: CDR1 KGHDR, CDR2 SFDVKD. This CDR3 region has 17 residues. The chain's CDR3 is CATSDLQTSGGESEQFF. CDR3 coding DNA: TGTGCCACCAGTGATTTGCAGACTAGCGGGGGCGAGAGTGAGCAGTTCTTC.

CDR3 residues: CASSSPSGGPHEQYF. Here the CDR3 DNA reads TGTGCCAGCAGCTCTCCTAGCGGGGGGCCCCACGAGCAGTACTTC. The V call is TRBV7-6, the J call TRBJ2-7; 11 bases map to TRBD2. The V segment lost 4 bases and the J segment 5 bases; nucleotides outside the gene matches: 7. CDR3 length: 15 residues. Germline assignment: CDR1 SGHVS and CDR2 FNYEAQ.

This chain links TRBV3-1 (or the pseudogene TRBV3-2) with TRBJ1-1; 7 nucleotides align to TRBD1. Unmatched junction bases numbered 3, after V lost 2 bases and J lost 9 bases. There are 12 residues in the CDR3. Germline CDR1 LGHDT, CDR2 YNNKEL (reference sequence). The CDR3 DNA sequence: TGTGCCAGCAGCCAACCAGGGGGGAAAGCTTTCTTT. This encodes CASSQPGGKAFF.

This clone was observed a handful of times. The CDR3, as DNA: TGCACCGGGAGGCAGAACACTGAAGCTTTCTTT. It codes for CTGRQNTEAFF. The chain combines TRBV29-1 with TRBJ1-1; D is uncertain. CDR3 length: 11 residues. CDR1 and CDR2 (germline): SQVTM, ANQGSEA.

This clone came up once. V usage is TRBV27 and J usage is TRBJ2-1, with D tentatively TRBD1 (6 bases). V dropped 9 bases and J dropped 3 bases, with 15 bases sitting between them. There are 14 residues in the CDR3. Germline loops: CDR1 MNHEY, CDR2 SMNVEV (reference sequence). The CDR3 region is CASYRVPYYNEQFF. CDR3 bases: TGTGCCAGTTACAGGGTCCCCTACTACAATGAGCAGTTCTTC.

This clone has only one observation. Here the CDR3 DNA reads TGTGCCAGCAGCCGAGCAGGGGTGAGGGCCTACGAGCAGTACTTC. It yields the protein CASSRAGVRAYEQYF. The rearrangement uses TRBV14 and TRBJ2-7, with D maybe TRBD1 (6 bases). Trimming took 4 bases from V and 2 from J, leaving 15 bases between them. This CDR3 has 15 residues. The germline V gene has CDR1 SGHDN and CDR2 FVKESK.

This clone has only one observation. V is TRBV7-3 and J is TRBJ1-1; D call uncertain. This CDR3 has 13 residues. V was cut by 6 bases and J by 4 bases, with 12 bases left in between. The germline V gene has CDR1 SGHTA and CDR2 FQGTGA. This chain's CDR3 is CASSTEQFTEAFF. DNA of the CDR3: TGTGCCAGCAGTACGGAACAGTTCACTGAAGCTTTCTTT.

CDR3 nucleotide sequence: TGTGCCAGCAGTGAAGCTAGCGGGAGCTACAATGAGCAGTTCTTC. As protein: CASSEASGSYNEQFF. The chain is built from TRBV6-1 and TRBJ2-1; TRBD2 matches 9 bases. Germline V gene lookup returns CDR1 MNHNS and CDR2 SASEGT. The V segment lost 0 bases and the J segment 3 bases; nucleotides outside the gene matches: 0. CDR3 length: 15 amino acids.

The chain carries TRBV7-8 and TRBJ1-5, with TRBD1 matching 7 bases. Germline CDR1 and CDR2: SGHVS and FQNEAQ. V shed 5 bases and J 2 bases; nucleotides not matched to a gene: 3. The CDR3 spans 14 residues. Here the CDR3 reads CASSPGTGNQPQHF. CDR3 nucleotide sequence: TGTGCCAGCAGCCCCGGGACAGGCAATCAGCCCCAGCATTTT. Looking up the rest from reference TRBV7-8 and TRBJ1-5 gives the full variable domain: GAGVSQSPRYKVAKRGQDVALRCDPISGHVSLFWYQQALGQGPEFLTYFQNEAQLDKSGLPSDRFFAERPEGSVSTLKIQRTQQEDSAVYLCASSPGTGNQPQHFGDGTRLSIL.

J is TRBJ2-3 and V is TRBV4-2, with D possibly TRBD1 on 5 matching bases. Germline V CDR1 and CDR2: LGHNA, YNFKEQ. Trimming shortened V by 2 bases and J by 4 bases, and 16 bases separated the two germline ends. This CDR3 region has 16 residues. CDR3 bases: TGTGCCAGCAGCCAATCGACGGCGCAAGGGGCAGATACGCAGTATTTT. Its protein is CASSQSTAQGADTQYF.

This sequence joins TRBV7-9 and TRBJ2-1; 8 nucleotides align to TRBD2. There are 15 residues in the CDR3. Germline values: CDR1 SEHNR, CDR2 FQNEAQ (reference sequence). The V segment lost 1 base and the J segment 12 bases; nucleotides outside the gene matches: 11. For the CDR3, the DNA is TGTGCCAGCAGCTTAGGACAGGCATCCCGGGAGGGGCAGTTCTTC. Translated, it gives CASSLGQASREGQFF. Full variable domain (missing parts from reference TRBV7-9 and TRBJ2-1): DTGVSQNPRHKITKRGQNVTFRCDPISEHNRLYWYRQTLGQGPEFLTYFQNEAQLEKSRLLSDRFSAERPKGSFSTLEIQRTEQGDSAMYLCASSLGQASREGQFFGPGTRLTVL.

This clone was observed a single time. The chain links TRBV4-1 to TRBJ1-5, with D perhaps matching TRBD1 (6 bases). Germline CDR1 is MGHRA and CDR2 is YSYEKL. This CDR3 has 16 amino acids. V shed 1 base and J shed 2 bases, with 12 bases lying between them. CDR3 in amino acids: CASSQVRGAGNQPQHF. The CDR3 nucleotides read TGCGCCAGCAGCCAAGTTCGGGGGGCGGGCAATCAGCCCCAGCATTTT.

This clone is medium-sized. The chain links TRBV4-3 to TRBJ2-7; TRBD2 agrees at 15 bases. The CDR3 spans 15 residues. Per germline, CDR1 LGHNA and CDR2 YSLEER. Trimming removed 6 bases from V and 5 bases from J; junction bases left unmatched: 5. CDR3 nucleotides: TGCGCCAGCAGTCTAGGGACTAGCGGGAGGAACGAGCAGTACTTC. Residues: CASSLGTSGRNEQYF.

This rearrangement joins TRBV19 to TRBJ1-6, with D possibly TRBD1 on 6 matching bases. The CDR3 covers 14 residues. V was cut by 6 bases and J by 6 bases, with 12 bases left in between. Germline assignment: CDR1 LNHDA and CDR2 SQIVND (reference sequence). The CDR3 DNA reads as TGTGCCAGTAGGCTCCAGGGGAGTAATTCACCCCTCCACTTT. Translated: CASRLQGSNSPLHF.

Details on this clone: At one boundary the junction diverges from the germline segment, which might be a read error. The chain employs TRBV3-1 (or the pseudogene TRBV3-2) and TRBJ2-5, with D possibly being TRBD2 (6 bases). CDR3 length equals 18 residues. The germline V gene has CDR1 LGHDT and CDR2 YNNKEL (reference sequence). The CDR3 DNA is TGTGCCAGTAGCCCTTACTCCATCACTAGCCGATCACAAGAGACCCAGTACTTC. Translation: CASSPYSITSRSQETQYF.